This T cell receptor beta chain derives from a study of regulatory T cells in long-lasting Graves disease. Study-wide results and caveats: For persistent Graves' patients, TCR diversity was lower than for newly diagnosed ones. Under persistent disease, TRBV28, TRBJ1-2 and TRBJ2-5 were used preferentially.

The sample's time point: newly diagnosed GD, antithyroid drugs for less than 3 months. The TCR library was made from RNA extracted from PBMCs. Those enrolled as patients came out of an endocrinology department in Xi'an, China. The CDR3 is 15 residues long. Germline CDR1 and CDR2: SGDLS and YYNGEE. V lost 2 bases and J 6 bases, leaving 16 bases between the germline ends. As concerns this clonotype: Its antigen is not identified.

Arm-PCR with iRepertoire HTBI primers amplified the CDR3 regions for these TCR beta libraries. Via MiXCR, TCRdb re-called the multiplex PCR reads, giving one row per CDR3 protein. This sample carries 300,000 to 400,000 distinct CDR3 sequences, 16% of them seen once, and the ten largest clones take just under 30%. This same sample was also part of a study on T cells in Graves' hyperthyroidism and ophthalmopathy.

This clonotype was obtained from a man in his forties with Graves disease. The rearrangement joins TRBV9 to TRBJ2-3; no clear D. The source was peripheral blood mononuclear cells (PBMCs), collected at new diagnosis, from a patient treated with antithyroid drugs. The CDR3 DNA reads TGTGCCAGCAGCGTGGCTCCCTGGGAATCCGATACGCAGTATTTT. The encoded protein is CASSVAPWESDTQYF.